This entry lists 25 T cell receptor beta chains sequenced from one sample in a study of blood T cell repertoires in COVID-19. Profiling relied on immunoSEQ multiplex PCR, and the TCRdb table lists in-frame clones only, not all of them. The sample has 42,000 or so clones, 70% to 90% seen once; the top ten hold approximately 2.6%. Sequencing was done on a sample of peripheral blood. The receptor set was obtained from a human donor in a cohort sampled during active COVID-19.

The CDR3 sequence is CAWSDVGGDGYTF. CDR3 bases: TGTGCCTGGAGCGATGTGGGGGGGGATGGCTACACCTTC. The chain links TRBV30 to TRBJ1-2, with a possible D match to TRBD1 (5 bases). Trimming pared 3 bases from V and 6 bases from J, leaving 14 bases between. Germline V gene lookup returns CDR1 GTSNPN and CDR2 SVGIG (reference sequence). The CDR3 is 13 residues long.

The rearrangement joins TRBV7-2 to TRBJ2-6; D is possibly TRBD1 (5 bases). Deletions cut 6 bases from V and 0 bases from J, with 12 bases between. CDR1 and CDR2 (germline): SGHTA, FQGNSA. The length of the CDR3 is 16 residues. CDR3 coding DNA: TGTGCCAGCAGACCGACAGCTACCTCTGGGGCCAACGTCCTGACTTTC. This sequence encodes CASRPTATSGANVLTF.

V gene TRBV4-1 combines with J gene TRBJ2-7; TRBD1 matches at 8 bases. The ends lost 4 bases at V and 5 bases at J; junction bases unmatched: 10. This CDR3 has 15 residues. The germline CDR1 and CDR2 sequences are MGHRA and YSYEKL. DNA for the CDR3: TGCGCCAGCAGCCTCGACGACAGGGGCTTTAACGAGCAGTACTTC. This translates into CASSLDDRGFNEQYF.

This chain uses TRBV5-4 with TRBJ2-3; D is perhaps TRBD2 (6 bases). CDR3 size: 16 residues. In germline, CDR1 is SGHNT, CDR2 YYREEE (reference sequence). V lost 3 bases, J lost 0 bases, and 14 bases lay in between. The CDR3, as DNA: TGTGCCAGCAGCTCACCCGGGACTCCGAGCACAGATACGCAGTATTTT. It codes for CASSSPGTPSTDTQYF.

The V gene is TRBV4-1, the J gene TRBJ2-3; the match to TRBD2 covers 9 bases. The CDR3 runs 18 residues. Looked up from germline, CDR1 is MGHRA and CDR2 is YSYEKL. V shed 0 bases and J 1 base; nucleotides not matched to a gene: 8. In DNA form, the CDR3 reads TGCGCCAGCAGCCAAGAGGGGACAGCGGGGGGCCGCACAGATACGCAGTATTTT. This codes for CASSQEGTAGGRTDTQYF.

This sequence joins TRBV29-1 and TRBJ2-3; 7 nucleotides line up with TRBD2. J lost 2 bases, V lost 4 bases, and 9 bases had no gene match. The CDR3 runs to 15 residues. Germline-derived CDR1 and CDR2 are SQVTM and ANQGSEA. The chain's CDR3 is CSVVRGVSSTDTQYF. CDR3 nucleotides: TGCAGCGTTGTTCGGGGGGTTTCGTCCACAGATACGCAGTATTTT.

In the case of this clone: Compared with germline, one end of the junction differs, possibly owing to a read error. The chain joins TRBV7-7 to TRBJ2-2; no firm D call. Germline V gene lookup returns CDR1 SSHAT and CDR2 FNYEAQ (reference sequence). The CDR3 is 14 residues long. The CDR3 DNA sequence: TGTGCTAGCAGCTTGAGCGAGAACACCGGGGAGCTGTTTTTT. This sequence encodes CASSLSENTGELFF.

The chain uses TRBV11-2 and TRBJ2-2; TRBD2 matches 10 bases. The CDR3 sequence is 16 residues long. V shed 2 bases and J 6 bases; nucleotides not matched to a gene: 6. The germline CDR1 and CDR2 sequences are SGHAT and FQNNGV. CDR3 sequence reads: CASSLLAGALAGELFF. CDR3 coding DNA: TGTGCCAGCAGCTTACTAGCGGGGGCCCTTGCCGGGGAGCTGTTTTTT.

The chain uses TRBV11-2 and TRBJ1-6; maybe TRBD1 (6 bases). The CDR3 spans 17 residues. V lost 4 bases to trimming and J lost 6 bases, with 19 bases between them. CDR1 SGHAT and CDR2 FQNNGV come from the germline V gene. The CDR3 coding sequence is TGTGCCAGCAGCTCCCGGACAGTGACGTTTTTTAATTCACCCCTCCACTTT. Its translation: CASSSRTVTFFNSPLHF.

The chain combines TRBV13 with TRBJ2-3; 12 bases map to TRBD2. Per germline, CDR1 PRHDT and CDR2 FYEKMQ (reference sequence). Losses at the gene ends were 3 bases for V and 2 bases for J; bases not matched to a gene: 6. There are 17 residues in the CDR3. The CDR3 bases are TGTGCCAGCAGCTTTCCGTCTAGCGGGGGGGTCACAGATACGCAGTATTTT. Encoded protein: CASSFPSSGGVTDTQYF.

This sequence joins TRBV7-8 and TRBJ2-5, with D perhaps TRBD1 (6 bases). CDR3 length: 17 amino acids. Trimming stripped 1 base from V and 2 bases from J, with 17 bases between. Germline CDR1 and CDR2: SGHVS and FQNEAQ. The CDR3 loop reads CASSLGGNRVTQETQYF. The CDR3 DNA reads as TGTGCCAGCAGCTTAGGGGGGAACAGGGTTACTCAAGAGACCCAGTACTTC.

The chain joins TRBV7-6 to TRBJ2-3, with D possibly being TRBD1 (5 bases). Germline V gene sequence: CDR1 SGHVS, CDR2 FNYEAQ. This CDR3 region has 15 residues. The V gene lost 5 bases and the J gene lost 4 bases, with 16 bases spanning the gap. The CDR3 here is CASSPDRSRADTQYF. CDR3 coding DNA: TGTGCCAGCAGCCCGGACCGCAGCAGGGCAGATACGCAGTATTTT.

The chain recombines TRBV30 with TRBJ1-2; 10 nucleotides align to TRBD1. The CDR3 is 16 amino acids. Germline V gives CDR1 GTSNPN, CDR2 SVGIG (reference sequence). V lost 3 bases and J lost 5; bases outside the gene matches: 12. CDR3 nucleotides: TGTGCCTGGAGACTAACGACAGGGGGCAAAGTGTATGGCTACACCTTC. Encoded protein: CAWRLTTGGKVYGYTF.

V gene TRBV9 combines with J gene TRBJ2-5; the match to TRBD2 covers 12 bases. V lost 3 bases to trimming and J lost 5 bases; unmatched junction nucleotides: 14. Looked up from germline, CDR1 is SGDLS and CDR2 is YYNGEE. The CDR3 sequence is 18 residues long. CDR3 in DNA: TGTGCCAGCAGCGCCTCAACTAGCGGGGGGACCAATTGGGAGACCCAGTACTTC. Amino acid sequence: CASSASTSGGTNWETQYF.

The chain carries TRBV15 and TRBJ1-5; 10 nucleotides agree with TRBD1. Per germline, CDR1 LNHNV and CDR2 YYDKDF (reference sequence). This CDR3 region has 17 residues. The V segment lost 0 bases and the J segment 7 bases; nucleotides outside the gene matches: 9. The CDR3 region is CATSRDRATGGRQPQHF. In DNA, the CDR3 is TGTGCCACCAGCAGAGATCGGGCGACAGGGGGCCGGCAGCCCCAGCATTTT.

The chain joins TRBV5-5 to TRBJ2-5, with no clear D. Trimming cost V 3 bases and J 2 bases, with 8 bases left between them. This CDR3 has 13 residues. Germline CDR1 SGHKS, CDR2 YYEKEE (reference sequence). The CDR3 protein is CASSSGLQETQYF. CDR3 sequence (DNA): TGTGCCAGCAGCTCCGGGTTGCAAGAGACCCAGTACTTC.

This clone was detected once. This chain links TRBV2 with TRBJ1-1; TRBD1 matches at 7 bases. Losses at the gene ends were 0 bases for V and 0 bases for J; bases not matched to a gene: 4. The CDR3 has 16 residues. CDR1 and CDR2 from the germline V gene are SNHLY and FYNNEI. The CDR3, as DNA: TGTGCCAGCAGTGAAGCTAGACAGGGACTGAACACTGAAGCTTTCTTT. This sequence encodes CASSEARQGLNTEAFF.

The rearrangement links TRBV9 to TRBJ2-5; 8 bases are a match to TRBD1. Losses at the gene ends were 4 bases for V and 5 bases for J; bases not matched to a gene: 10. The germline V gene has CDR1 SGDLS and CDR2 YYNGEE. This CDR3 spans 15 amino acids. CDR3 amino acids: CASSSRTGTGETQYF. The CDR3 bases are TGTGCCAGCAGCTCCCGGACAGGGACGGGCGAGACCCAGTACTTC.

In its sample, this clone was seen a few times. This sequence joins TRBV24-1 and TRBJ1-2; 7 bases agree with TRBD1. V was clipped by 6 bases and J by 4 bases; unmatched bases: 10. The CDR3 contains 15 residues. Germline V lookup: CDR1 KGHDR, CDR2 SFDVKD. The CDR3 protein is CATSSRTGGPYGYTF. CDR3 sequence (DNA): TGTGCCACCAGTTCCCGGACAGGAGGCCCCTATGGCTACACCTTC.

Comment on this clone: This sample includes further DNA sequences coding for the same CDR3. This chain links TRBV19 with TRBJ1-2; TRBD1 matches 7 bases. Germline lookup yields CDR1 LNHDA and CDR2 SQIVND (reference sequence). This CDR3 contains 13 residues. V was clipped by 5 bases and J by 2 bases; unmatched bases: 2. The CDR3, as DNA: TGTGCCAGTAGTCCGGGACAGAACTATGGCTACACCTTC. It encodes CASSPGQNYGYTF.

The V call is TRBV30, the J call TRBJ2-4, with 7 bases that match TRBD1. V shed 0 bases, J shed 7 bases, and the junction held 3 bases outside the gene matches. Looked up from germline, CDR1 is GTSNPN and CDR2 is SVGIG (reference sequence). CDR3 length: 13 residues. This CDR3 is CAWSVGGRNIQYF. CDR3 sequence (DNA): TGTGCCTGGAGTGTAGGGGGCAGGAACATTCAGTACTTC.

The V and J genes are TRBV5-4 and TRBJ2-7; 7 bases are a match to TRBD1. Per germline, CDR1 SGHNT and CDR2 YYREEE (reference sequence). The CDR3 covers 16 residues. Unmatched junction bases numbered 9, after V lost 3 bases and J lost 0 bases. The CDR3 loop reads CASSSPNRGVSYEQYF. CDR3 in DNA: TGTGCCAGCAGCTCACCTAACAGGGGCGTCTCCTACGAGCAGTACTTC.

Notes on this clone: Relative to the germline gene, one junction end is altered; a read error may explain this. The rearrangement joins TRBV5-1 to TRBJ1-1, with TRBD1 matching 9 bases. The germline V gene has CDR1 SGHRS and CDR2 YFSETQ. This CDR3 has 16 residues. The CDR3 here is CTSISTGQGTNTEAFF. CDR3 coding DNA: TGCACCAGCATTTCCACGGGACAGGGCACGAACACTGAAGCTTTCTTT.

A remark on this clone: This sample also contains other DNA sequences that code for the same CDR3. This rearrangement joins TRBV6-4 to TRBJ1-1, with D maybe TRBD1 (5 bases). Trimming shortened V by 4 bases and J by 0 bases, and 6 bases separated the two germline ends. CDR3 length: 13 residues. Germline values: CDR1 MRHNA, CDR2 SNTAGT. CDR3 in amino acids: CASSVGVNTEAFF. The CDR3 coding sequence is TGTGCCAGCAGTGTAGGGGTGAACACTGAAGCTTTCTTT.

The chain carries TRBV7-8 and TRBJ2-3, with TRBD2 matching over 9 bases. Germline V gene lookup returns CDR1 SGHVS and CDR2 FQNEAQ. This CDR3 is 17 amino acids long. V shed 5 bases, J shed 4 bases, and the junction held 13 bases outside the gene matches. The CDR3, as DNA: TGTGCCAGCAGCCCTGCGACTCCGCGGGGGGGCTCAGATACGCAGTATTTT. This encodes CASSPATPRGGSDTQYF.